Below are 14 T cell receptor beta chains sequenced from a single sample in a study of blood T cell repertoires in COVID-19 (dated by TCRdb to about 2020). Libraries were constructed by the immunoSEQ multiplex PCR assay. Not all clones reach the TCRdb copy of this immuneACCESS table, which keeps in-frame sequences only. Checked studies attribute under half of the gap to unresolved V genes and leave the rest unexplained. Across this sample there are 30,000 to 40,000 clones, with about four fifths seen only once. Jointly, the top ten make up approximately 23% of the sample. The sample was peripheral blood. These receptors all come from a man between 65 and 80 years old with acute or convalescent COVID-19.

This chain connects TRBV5-1 to TRBJ1-1; D gene ambiguous. Germline V CDR1 and CDR2: SGHRS, YFSETQ. The CDR3 sequence is 15 residues long. V lost 0 bases and J 0 bases, leaving 9 bases between the germline ends. The CDR3 DNA is TGCGCCAGCAGCTTGGCCGTCCAGTTGAACACTGAAGCTTTCTTT. Its protein product is CASSLAVQLNTEAFF.

This clone was seen only once. The chain couples TRBV5-1 to TRBJ2-1; D not resolved. The CDR3 is made up of 15 amino acids. V was pared by 4 bases and J by 9 bases, with 20 bases between. In germline, CDR1 is SGHRS, CDR2 YFSETQ. DNA of the CDR3: TGCGCCAGCAGCCGAGCTGATTCTCGCATGAGTGAGCAGTTCTTC. Protein: CASSRADSRMSEQFF.

The gene calls are TRBV5-4 and TRBJ2-7; 10 positions agree with TRBD2. The germline V gene encodes CDR1 SGHNT and CDR2 YYREEE (reference sequence). The ends lost 4 bases at V and 3 bases at J; junction bases unmatched: 4. The CDR3 contains 14 residues. The CDR3 nucleotides read TGTGCCAGCAGCCCCGGACTAGCGGTCTACGAGCAGTACTTC. It is translated as CASSPGLAVYEQYF. Together with reference TRBV5-4 and TRBJ2-7, the CDR3 gives the full variable domain: ETGVTQSPTHLIKTRGQQVTLRCSSQSGHNTVSWYQQALGQGPQFIFQYYREEENGRGNFPPRFSGLQFPNYSSELNVNALELDDSALYLCASSPGLAVYEQYFGPGTRLTVT.

This chain links TRBV19 with TRBJ2-7, with TRBD1 matching 8 bases. Germline CDR1 and CDR2: LNHDA and SQIVND (reference sequence). V dropped 3 bases and J dropped 3; count of bases not matched to a gene: 4. This CDR3 spans 14 amino acids. The CDR3 region has the DNA TGTGCCAGTAGTATGGGACAGGTTTTCTACGAGCAGTACTTC. As protein: CASSMGQVFYEQYF.

The rearrangement joins TRBV6-5 to TRBJ2-7, with TRBD1 matching over 7 bases. CDR3 length: 14 residues. Trimming took 5 bases from V and 2 from J; bases not matched to a gene: 6. Germline CDR1 reads MNHEY; CDR2 reads SVGAGI. In nucleotides, the CDR3 is TGTGCCAGCAGTACCCGACAGGGACCCTACGAGCAGTACTTC. This translates into CASSTRQGPYEQYF.

The chain uses TRBV6-5 and TRBJ2-3; D remains ambiguous. The CDR3 has 14 residues. V lost 4 bases to trimming and J lost 0 bases, with 8 bases between them. Germline V CDR1 and CDR2: MNHEY, SVGAGI. CDR3 DNA sequence: TGTGCCAGCAGTTCAGCTAGAAGCACAGATACGCAGTATTTT. Its translation: CASSSARSTDTQYF.

The genes are TRBV6-4 and TRBJ1-3; a weak D match, TRBD1 (6 bases). This CDR3 region has 15 residues. V dropped 4 bases and J dropped 4 bases, with 14 bases sitting between them. Germline V gene lookup returns CDR1 MRHNA and CDR2 SNTAGT. The DNA for the CDR3 is TGTGCCAGCAGTGTGTACAGGGCGGAGGGAAACACCATATATTTT. The encoded protein is CASSVYRAEGNTIYF.

The table lists this clone with a few counts. The V gene is TRBV10-2, the J gene TRBJ2-7; tentatively, D is TRBD1 (5 bases). The CDR3 runs 13 residues. With 4 bases removed from V and 1 base from J, the gap between germline ends came to 8 bases. The germline V gene has CDR1 WSHSY and CDR2 SAAADI. CDR3 protein: CASSVGRSYEQYF. The CDR3 DNA sequence: TGCGCCAGCAGTGTGGGGCGGTCCTACGAGCAGTACTTC.

J is TRBJ1-1 and V is TRBV25-1, with D uncertain. The V gene lost 7 bases and the J gene lost 1 base, with 4 bases spanning the gap. The CDR3 is 11 amino acids. From germline, CDR1 is MGHDK and CDR2 SYGVNS. CDR3: CASTRNTEAFF. CDR3 nucleotides: TGTGCCAGCACCAGGAACACTGAAGCTTTCTTT. Complete variable domain (other parts from reference TRBV25-1 and TRBJ1-1): EADIYQTPRYLVIGTGKKITLECSQTMGHDKMYWYQQDPGMELHLIHYSYGVNSTEKGDLSSESTVSRIRTEHFPLTLESARPSHTSQYLCASTRNTEAFFGQGTRLTVV.

The chain is built from TRBV6-5 and TRBJ1-1; the D gene is possibly TRBD1 (5 bases). The germline V and J ends were trimmed by 8 bases and 5 bases, with 18 bases remaining between them. Germline V gives CDR1 MNHEY, CDR2 SVGAGI. The CDR3 extends over 14 amino acids. This chain's CDR3 is CASRTLGERTEAFF. DNA for the CDR3: TGTGCCAGCCGAACCTTAGGGGAAAGGACTGAAGCTTTCTTT.

This chain uses TRBV27 with TRBJ2-2, with 7 bases that match TRBD1. The junction had 4 bases not matched to a gene; V was cut back by 6 bases and J by 0 bases. Germline V gives CDR1 MNHEY, CDR2 SMNVEV (reference sequence). This CDR3 comprises 15 residues. CDR3 sequence reads: CASRSGTANTGELFF. The CDR3 nucleotides read TGTGCCAGCAGATCCGGGACAGCGAACACCGGGGAGCTGTTTTTT.

This clone was seen a handful of times. The V and J genes are TRBV3-1 (or the pseudogene TRBV3-2) and TRBJ1-4; D remains unclear. V lost 0 bases and J 8 bases, leaving 13 bases between the germline ends. From germline, CDR1 is LGHDT and CDR2 YNNKEL (reference sequence). The CDR3 extends over 15 amino acids. Written as DNA, the CDR3 is TGTGCCAGCAGCCAAGAGGGCATCTCCCCGGAAAAACTGTTTTTT. Translation gives CASSQEGISPEKLFF.

The V call is TRBV5-8, the J call TRBJ1-1; 8 bases line up with TRBD1. Germline trimming cut 7 bases from V and 11 bases from J; bases unmatched to any gene: 10. Germline V CDR1 and CDR2: SGHTS, YDEGEE. CDR3 length: 12 amino acids. CDR3 protein: CASFPDRAGAFF. The CDR3 nucleotides are TGTGCCAGCTTTCCGGACAGGGCCGGGGCTTTCTTT.

This clone was counted only a few times. The chain has TRBV19 and TRBJ1-1, with D maybe TRBD1 (6 bases). This CDR3 region has 13 residues. The V end lost 8 bases, the J end lost 0 bases, and 10 bases lay between the germline ends. Germline V gene sequence: CDR1 LNHDA, CDR2 SQIVND (reference sequence). The CDR3 coding sequence is TGTGCCAGTTCGGGGACATTGAACACTGAAGCTTTCTTT. Encoded protein: CASSGTLNTEAFF.